Presented here are 20 T cell receptor beta chains from one specimen sequenced in a study of blood T cell repertoires in COVID-19. Profiled with immunoSEQ multiplex PCR; TCRdb holds only in-frame clones, not every one. The table records roughly 160,000 clones, about 74% of them present only once. Sequencing input: peripheral blood. The source is a woman older than 75 with acute or convalescent COVID-19.

The chain carries TRBV7-2 and TRBJ2-2; D is ambiguous. The V end lost 0 bases, the J end lost 4 bases, and 9 bases lay between the germline ends. CDR1 and CDR2 (germline): SGHTA, FQGNSA. This CDR3 contains 15 residues. This CDR3 is CASSLAGSTTGELFF. The DNA for the CDR3 is TGTGCCAGCAGCTTAGCGGGCAGTACCACCGGGGAGCTGTTTTTT.

V usage is TRBV7-9 and J usage is TRBJ1-5, with 7 positions matching TRBD1. The CDR3 sequence is 15 residues long. V trimming: 1 base; J trimming: 3 bases; junction bases outside the gene matches: 3. Germline assignment: CDR1 SEHNR and CDR2 FQNEAQ (reference sequence). CDR3 sequence reads: CASSLGDSYNQPQHF. The DNA of the CDR3 is TGTGCCAGCAGCTTAGGGGACAGTTACAATCAGCCCCAGCATTTT.

This chain links TRBV19 with TRBJ1-4; 7 bases are shared with TRBD1. Germline V CDR1 and CDR2: LNHDA, SQIVND (reference sequence). CDR3 length: 14 residues. The trim removed 3 bases at V and 4 bases at J, leaving 2 bases unmatched. The CDR3 DNA sequence: TGTGCCAGTAGTATGGGACAGAATAATGAAAAACTGTTTTTT. Amino acids: CASSMGQNNEKLFF.

The rearrangement links TRBV19 to TRBJ1-4, with no clear D. The V end was cut by 6 bases, the J end by 7 bases, with 12 bases between. CDR1 is LNHDA and CDR2 is SQIVND in the germline V gene (reference sequence). This CDR3 spans 13 amino acids. This CDR3 is CASRAGSSEKLFF. DNA for the CDR3: TGTGCCAGTAGAGCCGGGTCGAGTGAAAAACTGTTTTTT.

The V and J genes are TRBV20-1 and TRBJ1-6; D not resolved. This CDR3 is 13 amino acids long. V shed 3 bases and J shed 7 bases, with 10 bases lying between them. The germline V gene has CDR1 DFQATT and CDR2 SNEGSKA (reference sequence). The CDR3: CSASSLPNSPLHF. The CDR3 coding sequence is TGCAGTGCTAGTTCCCTCCCGAATTCACCCCTCCACTTT.

This clone occurred once. This rearrangement joins TRBV19 to TRBJ1-5; 10 nucleotides match TRBD1. This CDR3 contains 14 residues. Germline trimming cut 8 bases from V and 6 bases from J; bases unmatched to any gene: 7. The germline V gene encodes CDR1 LNHDA and CDR2 SQIVND (reference sequence). CDR3 residues: CASAGTGAFQPQHF. The CDR3 DNA reads as TGTGCCAGTGCCGGGACAGGGGCCTTTCAGCCCCAGCATTTT.

The chain employs TRBV4-2 and TRBJ1-1; D unresolved. The ends were cut back, 1 base at V and 1 base at J, with 13 bases in the middle. Germline CDR1 LGHNA, CDR2 YNFKEQ. The CDR3 extends over 16 amino acids. CDR3 nucleotides: TGTGCCAGCAGCCAAGTCTTTTCGGGTAAGAACACTGAAGCTTTCTTT. This sequence encodes CASSQVFSGKNTEAFF.

The chain carries TRBV6-5 and TRBJ1-2; possibly TRBD1 for D (6 bases). The germline V gene encodes CDR1 MNHEY and CDR2 SVGAGI. V shed 7 bases and J shed 4 bases, with 13 bases lying between them. The CDR3 has 13 residues. The CDR3 DNA follows: TGTGCCAGCATCAGTACAGGGACCTATGGCTACACCTTC. Residues: CASISTGTYGYTF.

DNA of the CDR3: TGTGCCAGCAGCTTAGTACCTCCGGGACTAGCGGGAGGTTCCCACGAGCAGTACTTC. It is translated as CASSLVPPGLAGGSHEQYF. V is TRBV7-6 and J is TRBJ2-7; 15 bases map to TRBD2. Germline CDR1 SGHVS, CDR2 FNYEAQ. With V trimmed by 1 base and J by 5 bases, 12 bases remained unmatched. The CDR3 totals 19 residues. Looking up the rest from reference TRBV7-6 and TRBJ2-7 gives the full variable domain: GAGVSQSPRYKVTKRGQDVALRCDPISGHVSLYWYRQALGQGPEFLTYFNYEAQQDKSGLPNDRFSAERPEGSISTLTIQRTEQRDSAMYRCASSLVPPGLAGGSHEQYFGPGTRLTVT.

This chain links TRBV15 with TRBJ1-6; 9 nucleotides agree with TRBD1. CDR3 length: 17 residues. The germline CDR1 and CDR2 sequences are LNHNV and YYDKDF (reference sequence). Germline trimming cut 5 bases from V and 7 bases from J; bases unmatched to any gene: 12. This CDR3 reads CATSPDPGQGYNSPLHF. The CDR3 DNA reads TGTGCCACCAGCCCGGATCCGGGACAGGGTTACAATTCACCCCTCCACTTT.

This clone occurred once. The chain links TRBV3-1 (or the pseudogene TRBV3-2) to TRBJ2-2; TRBD1 is a possible D gene (5 bases). Trimming pared 8 bases from V and 0 bases from J, leaving 10 bases between. The CDR3 has 14 residues. CDR1 and CDR2 from the germline V gene are LGHDT and YNNKEL (reference sequence). CDR3 sequence reads: CASHDSPNTGELFF. The CDR3 DNA reads as TGTGCCAGCCATGACAGTCCGAACACCGGGGAGCTGTTTTTT.

This clone came up once. The genes are TRBV2 and TRBJ1-5; TRBD1 is a possible D gene (5 bases). The CDR3 runs 14 residues. Germline CDR1 reads SNHLY; CDR2 reads FYNNEI. The V and J ends lost 3 bases and 5 bases respectively, with 11 bases between them. Here the CDR3 reads CASSDRVSDQPQHF. In DNA, the CDR3 is TGTGCCAGCAGTGACAGGGTGTCTGATCAGCCCCAGCATTTT.

The V call is TRBV2, the J call TRBJ2-2; 9 nucleotides agree with TRBD2. The CDR3 sequence is 15 residues long. The trim removed 7 bases at V and 4 bases at J, leaving 7 bases unmatched. Germline assignment: CDR1 SNHLY and CDR2 FYNNEI. The CDR3 DNA follows: TGTGCCAGCACTAGCGGGATTGTCAGCACCGGGGAGCTGTTTTTT. Its protein is CASTSGIVSTGELFF.

In this sample, this clone turned up a few times. The CDR3 sequence: CASSLLREAGEQYF. DNA for the CDR3: TGTGCCAGCAGCTTATTGCGGGAGGCGGGGGAGCAGTACTTC. The chain is built from TRBV11-2 and TRBJ2-7; 8 nucleotides match TRBD2. V lost 2 bases, J lost 7 bases, and 7 bases stayed unmatched. CDR1 is SGHAT, CDR2 FQNNGV, per germline. This CDR3 is built from 14 residues.

The chain is built from TRBV6-2 or TRBV6-3 and TRBJ2-2; D is possibly TRBD2 (6 bases). The CDR3 spans 17 residues. Between the trimmed V and J ends, which lost 5 bases and 7 bases, there was a span of 23 bases. Looked up from germline, CDR1 is MNHEY and CDR2 is SVGEGT. The chain's CDR3 is CASSTPLGGALNGELFF. In DNA, the CDR3 is TGTGCCAGCAGTACACCCCTGGGGGGAGCGTTAAACGGGGAGCTGTTTTTT.

The V call is TRBV4-1, the J call TRBJ1-6; 7 bases fit TRBD1. The CDR3 is 17 residues long. The germline V gene encodes CDR1 MGHRA and CDR2 YSYEKL. The ends lost 2 bases at V and 6 bases at J; junction bases unmatched: 10. The CDR3 bases are TGCGCCAGCAGCCAAAACTTGGGGACAGTCTCTAATTCACCCCTCCACTTT. This gives the protein CASSQNLGTVSNSPLHF.

J is TRBJ2-1 and V is TRBV5-1; 8 nucleotides align to TRBD2. CDR3 size: 14 residues. Germline V gene lookup returns CDR1 SGHRS and CDR2 YFSETQ. The junction had 8 bases not matched to a gene; V was cut back by 5 bases and J by 7 bases. The CDR3: CASRSSGRINEQFF. The CDR3 bases are TGCGCCAGCAGATCCAGCGGGAGAATAAATGAGCAGTTCTTC. Full variable domain (missing parts from reference TRBV5-1 and TRBJ2-1): KAGVTQTPRYLIKTRGQQVTLSCSPISGHRSVSWYQQTPGQGLQFLFEYFSETQRNKGNFPGRFSGRQFSNSRSEMNVSTLELGDSALYLCASRSSGRINEQFFGPGTRLTVL.

The rearrangement uses TRBV4-1 and TRBJ2-5, with 11 bases identical to TRBD2. The ends lost 1 base at V and 5 bases at J; junction bases unmatched: 9. From germline, CDR1 is MGHRA and CDR2 YSYEKL. This CDR3 has 17 amino acids. The CDR3 nucleotides read TGCGCCAGCAGCCAAGGAGGTAGCGGGAGGGCCGTTGAGACCCAGTACTTC. Translated, it gives CASSQGGSGRAVETQYF.

This sequence joins TRBV6-1 and TRBJ1-6, with D possibly being TRBD1 (5 bases). This CDR3 contains 15 residues. Trimming took off 2 bases at V and 5 bases at J, with 10 bases between the two ends. Germline V CDR1 and CDR2: MNHNS, SASEGT. CDR3 sequence (DNA): TGTGCCAGCAGTGAACAACAGGTCGATAATTCACCCCTCCACTTT. The encoded protein is CASSEQQVDNSPLHF.

This clone was seen more than once but under ten times. The chain links TRBV6-5 to TRBJ1-2, with TRBD1 identical over 8 bases. Germline-derived CDR1 and CDR2 are MNHEY and SVGAGI. The CDR3 is made up of 13 amino acids. V dropped 11 bases and J dropped 1; count of bases not matched to a gene: 6. The CDR3 region has the DNA TGTGCCGGTTCGACAGGGGTTAACTATGGCTACACCTTC. It codes for CAGSTGVNYGYTF.